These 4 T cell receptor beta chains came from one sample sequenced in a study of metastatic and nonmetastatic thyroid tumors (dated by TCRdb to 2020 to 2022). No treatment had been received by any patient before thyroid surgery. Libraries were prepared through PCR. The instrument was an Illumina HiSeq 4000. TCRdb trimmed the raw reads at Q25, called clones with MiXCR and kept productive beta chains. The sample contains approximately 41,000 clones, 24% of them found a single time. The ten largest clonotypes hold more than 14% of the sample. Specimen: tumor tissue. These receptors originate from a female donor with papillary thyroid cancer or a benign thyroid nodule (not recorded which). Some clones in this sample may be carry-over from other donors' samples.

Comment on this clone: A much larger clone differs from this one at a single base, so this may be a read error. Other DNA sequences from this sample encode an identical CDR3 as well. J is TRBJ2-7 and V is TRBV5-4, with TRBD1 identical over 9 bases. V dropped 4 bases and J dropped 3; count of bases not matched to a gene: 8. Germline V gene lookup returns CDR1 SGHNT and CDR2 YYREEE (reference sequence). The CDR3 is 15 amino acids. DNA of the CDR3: TGTGCCAGCAGCCGGACAGGGGCATTAAGCTACGAGCAGTACTTC. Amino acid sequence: CASSRTGALSYEQYF.

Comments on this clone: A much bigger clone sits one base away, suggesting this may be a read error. The CDR3 spells CSARGSRGENQYF. Written as DNA, the CDR3 is TGCAGTGCTAGAGGCTCAAGGGGGGAGAACCAGTACTTC. The V and J genes are TRBV20-1 and TRBJ2-5; D is perhaps TRBD1 or TRBD2 (6 bases each). Germline assignment: CDR1 DFQATT and CDR2 SNEGSKA (reference sequence). There are 13 residues in the CDR3.

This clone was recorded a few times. CDR3 coding DNA: TGTGCCAGCAGTGACCGACAGGGGTCACGGGAACACTATGGCTACACCTTC. Protein product: CASSDRQGSREHYGYTF. The rearrangement links TRBV25-1 to TRBJ1-2; 8 bases map to TRBD1. The V gene's germline CDR1 is MGHDK and CDR2 SYGVNS. V lost 3 bases and J lost 3; bases outside the gene matches: 12. The CDR3 consists of 17 residues.

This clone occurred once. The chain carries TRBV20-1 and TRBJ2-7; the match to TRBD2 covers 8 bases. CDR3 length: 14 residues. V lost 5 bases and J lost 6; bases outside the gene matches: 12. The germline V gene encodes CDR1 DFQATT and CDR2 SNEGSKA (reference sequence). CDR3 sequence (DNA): TGCAGTGCTCTGAGTTTTAGCGGGACCTTCGAGCAGTACTTC. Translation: CSALSFSGTFEQYF.